The entry that follows covers one T cell receptor beta chain sequence. This specimen belongs to a study of blood T cell repertoires in COVID-19. Turning to the study itself: T cells, B-cell-depleted T cells, or PBMCs provided the cDNA or gDNA that served as material.

Authors' analysis steps: Researchers report that nucleated cell counts were estimated from reference gene primer amplification. Sequenced by immunoSEQ multiplex PCR; TCRdb stores in-frame clones only, minus some. For V, J and clone size, that table is used; D and trimming come from the DNA. The sample holds 200,000 to 250,000 clones, 80% to 90% seen once. The V gene lost 1 base and the J gene lost 10 bases, with 5 bases spanning the gap. The CDR3 loop spans 11 amino acids. The chain has TRBV12-3 or TRBV12-4 and TRBJ2-1; D gene uncertain. This TCR came from a woman under 40 who had been exposed to COVID-19. The sequencing sample was made of PBMCs or T cells enriched from blood (not recorded which). CDR3 sequence reads: CASSLGGEQFF. The CDR3 DNA sequence: TGTGCCAGCAGTTTAGGCGGAGAGCAGTTCTTC.